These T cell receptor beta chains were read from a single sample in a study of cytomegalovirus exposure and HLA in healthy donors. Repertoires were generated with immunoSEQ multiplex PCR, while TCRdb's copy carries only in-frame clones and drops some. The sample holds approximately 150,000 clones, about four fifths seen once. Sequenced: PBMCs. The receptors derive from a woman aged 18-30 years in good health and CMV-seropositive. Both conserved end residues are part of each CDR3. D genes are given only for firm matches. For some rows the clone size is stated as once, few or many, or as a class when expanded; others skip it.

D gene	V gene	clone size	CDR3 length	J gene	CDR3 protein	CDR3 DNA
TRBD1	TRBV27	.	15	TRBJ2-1	CASSRGTGGRNEQFF	TGTGCCAGCAGCCGAGGGACAGGGGGCCGGAATGAGCAGTTCTTC
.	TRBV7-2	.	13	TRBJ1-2	CASSSPGGSGYTF	TGTGCCAGCAGCTCGCCTGGAGGCTCTGGCTACACCTTC
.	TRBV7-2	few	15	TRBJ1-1	CASSLPPAGAQGAFF	TGTGCCAGCAGCTTGCCTCCAGCGGGGGCTCAAGGAGCTTTCTTT
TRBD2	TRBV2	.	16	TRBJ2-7	CASADPGGGNSYEQYF	TGTGCCAGCGCCGATCCGGGGGGGGGCAACTCCTACGAGCAGTACTTC
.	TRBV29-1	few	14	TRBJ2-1	CSVATPRSYNEQFF	TGCAGCGTCGCCACTCCTAGGTCCTACAATGAGCAGTTCTTC
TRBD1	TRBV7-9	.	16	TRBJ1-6	CASKWESGTGASPLHF	TGTGCCAGCAAATGGGAGTCCGGGACAGGGGCTTCACCCCTCCACTTT
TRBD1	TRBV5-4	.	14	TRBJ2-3	CASSWTGDTDTQYF	TGTGCCAGCAGCTGGACAGGGGATACAGATACGCAGTATTTT
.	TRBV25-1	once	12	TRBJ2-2	CASRHDTGELFF	TGTGCCAGCAGACACGACACCGGGGAGCTGTTTTTT
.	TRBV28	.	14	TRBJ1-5	CASSPVIGDQPQHF	TGTGCCAGCAGCCCGGTCATAGGAGATCAGCCCCAGCATTTT
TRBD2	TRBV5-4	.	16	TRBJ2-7	CASSLGLAGGTYEQYF	TGTGCCAGCAGCTTGGGGCTAGCGGGTGGCACCTACGAGCAGTACTTC
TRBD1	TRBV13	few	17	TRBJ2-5	CASSPPRQGPYQETQYF	TGTGCCAGCAGCCCACCTCGACAGGGGCCGTACCAAGAGACCCAGTACTTC
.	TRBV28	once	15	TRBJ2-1	CASSPPTGTYNEQFF	TGTGCCAGCAGTCCTCCAACCGGGACATACAATGAGCAGTTCTTC
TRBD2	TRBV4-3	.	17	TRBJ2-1	CASSQDRGTSGYNEQFF	TGCGCCAGCAGCCAAGATCGTGGGACTAGCGGTTACAATGAGCAGTTCTTC
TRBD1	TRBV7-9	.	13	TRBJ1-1	CASSEAQGAEAFF	TGTGCCAGCAGCGAAGCACAGGGGGCTGAAGCTTTCTTT
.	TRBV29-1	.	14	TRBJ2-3	CSVESGQGIYTQYF	TGCAGCGTCGAGAGCGGCCAGGGGATATATACGCAGTATTTT
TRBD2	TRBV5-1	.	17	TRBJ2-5	CASSLEVLAGGRETQYF	TGCGCCAGCAGCTTGGAGGTTCTAGCGGGGGGCCGGGAGACCCAGTACTTC
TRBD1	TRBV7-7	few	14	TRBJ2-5	CASSSTGGGETQYF	TGTGCTAGCAGCTCCACAGGGGGCGGGGAGACCCAGTACTTC
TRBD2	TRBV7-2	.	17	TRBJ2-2	CASSLASGGAVAGELFF	TGTGCCAGCAGCTTAGCCAGCGGGGGGGCCGTAGCCGGGGAGCTGTTTTTT
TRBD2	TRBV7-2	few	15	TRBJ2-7	CASSLGSSGNYEQYF	TGTGCCAGCAGCTTGGGGAGTAGCGGGAACTACGAGCAGTACTTC
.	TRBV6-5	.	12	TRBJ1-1	CASNHRDTEAFF	TGTGCCAGCAACCACAGGGACACTGAAGCTTTCTTT
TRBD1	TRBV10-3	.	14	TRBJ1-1	CAISAPTGGTEAFF	TGTGCCATCAGTGCCCCCACAGGGGGCACTGAAGCTTTCTTT
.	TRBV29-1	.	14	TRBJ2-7	CSVCRDLNSYEQYF	TGCAGCGTTTGTAGGGACTTAAACTCCTACGAGCAGTACTTC
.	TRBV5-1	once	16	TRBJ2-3	CASSPRGLESTDTQYF	TGCGCCAGCAGCCCTCGCGGACTGGAAAGCACAGATACGCAGTATTTT
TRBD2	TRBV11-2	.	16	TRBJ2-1	CASSSLLAGGYNEQFF	TGTGCCAGCAGCTCCCTACTAGCGGGGGGATACAATGAGCAGTTCTTC